These 25 T cell receptor beta chains came from one sample sequenced in a study of cytomegalovirus exposure and HLA in healthy donors (dated by TCRdb to 2015 to 2018). The library was made by the immunoSEQ multiplex PCR assay. A mixture of 60 forward primers for TCR Vbeta segments and 13 reverse primers for TCR Jbeta segments was used in the multiplex PCR. TCRdb retrieved this table from immuneACCESS and kept in-frame rearrangements only. Not all clones are present; in checked studies, unresolved V genes account for under half, and no reason is known for the remainder. The sample table lists about 160,000 clones, 60% to 80% of them with a count of one. 4.7% of the sample rests with the top ten. Sequenced: PBMCs. The source of these receptors is a man aged 18 to 30 in good health and CMV-seropositive.

The chain links TRBV21-1 to TRBJ2-7; TRBD2 is taken as the D call from the table, unchecked against the DNA. TRBV21-1 is annotated as a pseudogene. CDR3 length: 15 residues. CDR3 protein: CASSKTSGGTYEQYV. In nucleotides, the CDR3 is TGTGCCAGCAGCAAGACTAGCGGGGGAACCTACGAGCAGTACGTC.

There are a few counts of this clone. An end of the junction does not agree with germline; a read error may underlie this. The J gene is TRBJ2-4, the V gene TRBV4-1; no clear D. Germline CDR1 is MGHRA and CDR2 is YSYEKL. This CDR3 comprises 12 residues. The CDR3 DNA is TGCGCCAGCAGCCAAGATCTTGGCCCAAAAGTGTTC. Translation gives CASSQDLGPKVF.

V usage is TRBV10-3 and J usage is TRBJ1-2; 8 bases map to TRBD1. Germline V CDR1 and CDR2: ENHRY, SYGVKD. With V trimmed by 3 bases and J by 4 bases, 10 bases remained unmatched. The CDR3 totals 16 residues. CDR3: CAISEPRTGQLYGYTF. For the CDR3, the DNA is TGTGCCATCAGTGAACCCCGGACAGGGCAACTCTATGGCTACACCTTC.

J is TRBJ2-5 and V is TRBV29-1, with TRBD1 matching over 7 bases. Germline V lookup: CDR1 SQVTM, CDR2 ANQGSEA. CDR3 length: 15 amino acids. V lost 6 bases to trimming and J lost 5 bases; unmatched junction nucleotides: 15. The CDR3 protein is CSVPPKMTGSETQYF. The CDR3 DNA reads as TGCAGCGTCCCCCCTAAAATGACAGGGTCTGAGACCCAGTACTTC.

The chain employs TRBV2 and TRBJ2-1, with D possibly TRBD1 on 6 matching bases. With 3 bases removed from V and 6 bases from J, the gap between germline ends came to 21 bases. This CDR3 is 17 amino acids long. Per germline, CDR1 SNHLY and CDR2 FYNNEI. CDR3 nucleotides: TGTGCCAGCAGTGATAGTGGACAGACAACTTACCGCAATGAGCAGTTCTTC. Encoded protein: CASSDSGQTTYRNEQFF.

This clone was seen more than once but under ten times. The gene calls are TRBV5-6 and TRBJ1-2, with 8 bases fitting TRBD1. Germline-derived CDR1 and CDR2 are SGHDT and YYEEEE. CDR3 size: 13 residues. Trimming at V came to 1 base and at J to 6 bases, leaving 2 bases not matched to a gene. The CDR3 bases are TGTGCCAGCAGCTTGACAGGGGGTGATGGCTACACCTTC. Encoded protein: CASSLTGGDGYTF.

The genes are TRBV19 and TRBJ2-6; D is unclear. V was shortened by 3 bases and J by 0 bases, with 6 bases between the two germline ends. Germline CDR1 LNHDA, CDR2 SQIVND (reference sequence). The CDR3 totals 15 residues. This chain's CDR3 is CASSIGRSGANVLTF. CDR3 DNA sequence: TGTGCCAGTAGTATTGGGCGCTCTGGGGCCAACGTCCTGACTTTC.

This sequence joins TRBV6-1 and TRBJ1-4, with 7 bases fitting TRBD1. This CDR3 region has 16 residues. CDR1 MNHNS and CDR2 SASEGT come from the germline V gene. J gave up 6 bases and V 3 bases, and 10 bases lay outside the gene matches. CDR3 in DNA: TGTGCCAGCAGTGACCGGGACAGCGCCCTAGATGAAAAACTGTTTTTT. Amino acids: CASSDRDSALDEKLFF.

The rearrangement uses TRBV5-1 and TRBJ1-2; 8 positions agree with TRBD1. V dropped 3 bases and J dropped 6; count of bases not matched to a gene: 4. The CDR3 loop spans 13 amino acids. Germline CDR1 and CDR2: SGHRS and YFSETQ. This chain's CDR3 is CASSSEQGDGYTF. As DNA, the CDR3 is TGCGCCAGCAGCTCGGAACAGGGGGATGGCTACACCTTC.

The genes are TRBV9 and TRBJ1-3; weak D call: TRBD1 (6 bases). V gave up 0 bases and J gave up 6 bases, with 25 bases separating them. CDR1 and CDR2 (germline): SGDLS, YYNGEE. This CDR3 contains 19 residues. The chain's CDR3 is CASSVDGRETGPYLNTIYF. The DNA for the CDR3 is TGTGCCAGCAGCGTAGATGGCCGGGAAACAGGGCCATACCTAAACACCATATATTTT.

The chain couples TRBV4-1 to TRBJ2-7; 9 positions agree with TRBD1. The V and J ends lost 0 bases and 3 bases, in that order; junction bases with no gene match: 3. From germline, CDR1 is MGHRA and CDR2 YSYEKL. The CDR3 contains 15 residues. The CDR3 is CASSQEGTGSYEQYV. In nucleotides, the CDR3 is TGCGCCAGCAGCCAAGAAGGGACAGGGAGCTACGAGCAGTACGTC.

This chain joins TRBV5-1 and TRBJ1-1, with 10 nucleotides matching TRBD1. CDR1 SGHRS and CDR2 YFSETQ come from the germline V gene. J lost 1 base, V lost 4 bases, and 10 bases had no gene match. CDR3 length equals 17 residues. The CDR3 here is CASSGRQGAGGNTEAFF. The CDR3 bases are TGCGCCAGCAGCGGAAGACAGGGGGCGGGGGGGAACACTGAAGCTTTCTTT.

This clone was detected a few times. The sample carries other DNA sequences with the same CDR3. This chain joins TRBV27 and TRBJ2-1; no firm D call. Trimming shortened V by 3 bases and J by 7 bases, and 7 bases separated the two germline ends. Germline V gene data show CDR1 as MNHEY and CDR2 as SMNVEV (reference sequence). The CDR3 spans 12 residues. CDR3 protein: CASSLSRNEQFF. The CDR3 nucleotides are TGTGCCAGCAGTTTGTCCAGGAATGAGCAGTTCTTC.

This chain links TRBV4-2 with TRBJ1-1; TRBD1 aligns across 7 bases. Germline CDR1 and CDR2: LGHNA and YNFKEQ. J was trimmed by 6 bases and V by 4 bases; bases with no gene match: 17. The CDR3 has 17 residues. The CDR3 sequence is CASSPWGRVTGSAEAFF. The CDR3, as DNA: TGTGCCAGCAGCCCCTGGGGTCGTGTGACAGGGAGCGCTGAAGCTTTCTTT.

This clone has just a few counts. The chain employs TRBV6-5 and TRBJ2-2, with D hard to call. The germline V gene has CDR1 MNHEY and CDR2 SVGAGI. This CDR3 is 15 amino acids long. The V end lost 2 bases, the J end lost 3 bases, and 10 bases lay between the germline ends. The CDR3 here is CASSYDPGYTGELFF. The CDR3, as DNA: TGTGCCAGCAGTTACGACCCCGGGTACACCGGGGAGCTGTTTTTT.

The rearrangement joins TRBV19 to TRBJ2-3; D is uncertain. This CDR3 spans 13 amino acids. The germline V gene has CDR1 LNHDA and CDR2 SQIVND (reference sequence). The V end was cut by 6 bases, the J end by 0 bases, with 7 bases between. The CDR3 reads CASRRVSTDTQYF. The CDR3 nucleotides are TGTGCCAGTAGGCGCGTTAGCACAGATACGCAGTATTTT.

The V call is TRBV6-1, the J call TRBJ2-1, with a possible D match to TRBD2 (5 bases). The CDR3 covers 15 residues. In germline, CDR1 is MNHNS, CDR2 SASEGT. V shed 5 bases and J shed 1 base, with 12 bases lying between them. CDR3 in amino acids: CASSWARGSYNEQFF. The CDR3 DNA reads as TGTGCCAGCAGTTGGGCGAGAGGGTCCTACAATGAGCAGTTCTTC.

The V gene is TRBV2, the J gene TRBJ1-5; weak D call: TRBD1 (5 bases). Per the germline V gene, CDR1 is SNHLY and CDR2 is FYNNEI. This CDR3 has 14 amino acids. V was clipped by 3 bases and J by 0 bases, with 6 bases between them. CDR3 sequence: CASSETDSNQPQHF. The CDR3 bases are TGTGCCAGCAGTGAGACAGATAGCAATCAGCCCCAGCATTTT. The complete variable domain, with remaining parts taken from reference TRBV2 and TRBJ1-5, reads EPEVTQTPSHQVTQMGQEVILRCVPISNHLYFYWYRQILGQKVEFLVSFYNNEISEKSEIFDDQFSVERPDGSNFTLKIRSTKLEDSAMYFCASSETDSNQPQHFGDGTRLSIL.

The V and J genes are TRBV30 and TRBJ2-7; the match to TRBD1 covers 10 bases. Germline CDR1 and CDR2: GTSNPN and SVGIG (reference sequence). J lost 1 base, V lost 2 bases, and 11 bases had no gene match. The CDR3 consists of 17 residues. This chain's CDR3 is CAWSRGFGQGGSYEQYV. In nucleotides, the CDR3 is TGTGCCTGGAGTAGGGGTTTCGGACAGGGGGGATCCTACGAGCAGTACGTC.

This rearrangement joins TRBV19 to TRBJ1-1; 7 bases align to TRBD1. This CDR3 is built from 12 residues. The trim removed 5 bases at V and 5 bases at J, leaving 2 bases unmatched. The germline gives CDR1 LNHDA, CDR2 SQIVND (reference sequence). Written as DNA, the CDR3 is TGTGCCAGTAGTGCCAGGGGGACTGAAGCTTTCTTT. Residues: CASSARGTEAFF.

The rearrangement links TRBV29-1 to TRBJ1-2, with D possibly matching TRBD1 (5 bases). This CDR3 has 14 residues. V was pared by 3 bases and J by 0 bases, with 11 bases between. Germline CDR1 is SQVTM and CDR2 is ANQGSEA. In DNA, the CDR3 is TGCAGCGTTGAGGCGGGGACGGCTAACTATGGCTACACCTTC. Translated: CSVEAGTANYGYTF. Based on the CDR3 plus reference TRBV29-1 and TRBJ1-2, the full variable domain is SAVISQKPSRDICQRGTSLTIQCQVDSQVTMMFWYRQQPGQSLTLIATANQGSEATYESGFVIDKFPISRPNLTFSTLTVSNMSPEDSSIYLCSVEAGTANYGYTFGSGTRLTVV.

V is TRBV6-1 and J is TRBJ2-7, with 8 bases aligning to TRBD1. V lost 1 base and J lost 0; bases outside the gene matches: 2. The V gene's germline CDR1 is MNHNS and CDR2 SASEGT. This CDR3 has 15 residues. The CDR3 bases are TGTGCCAGCAGTGAAGGGACAGGGAGCTCCTACGAGCAGTACGTC. It codes for CASSEGTGSSYEQYV.

The chain has TRBV9 and TRBJ2-3, with 8 bases aligning to TRBD1. The CDR3 loop spans 15 amino acids. The V gene end was trimmed by 0 bases and the J gene end by 6 bases; junction bases not matched to a gene: 6. Germline V lookup: CDR1 SGDLS, CDR2 YYNGEE. CDR3 nucleotides: TGTGCCAGCAGCGTAGGAGGACAGGGTTGGGATACGCAGTATTTT. Protein: CASSVGGQGWDTQYF.

This sequence joins TRBV30 and TRBJ2-1, with 8 nucleotides matching TRBD2. Germline CDR1 reads GTSNPN; CDR2 reads SVGIG (reference sequence). V gave up 2 bases and J gave up 11 bases; unmatched junction bases: 11. The length of the CDR3 is 14 residues. CDR3 amino acids: CAWSPGTGTSKQFF. CDR3 nucleotide sequence: TGTGCCTGGAGTCCCGGAACCGGGACTAGTAAGCAGTTCTTC.

The J gene is TRBJ1-3, the V gene TRBV7-9; TRBD1 agrees at 10 bases. The CDR3 extends over 18 amino acids. With 2 bases clipped from V and 0 bases from J, the junction kept 7 bases outside the gene matches. Germline V gene lookup returns CDR1 SEHNR and CDR2 FQNEAQ (reference sequence). This chain's CDR3 is CASSLLLGTGDSGNTIYF. CDR3 in DNA: TGTGCCAGCAGCTTACTACTGGGGACAGGGGACTCTGGAAACACCATATATTTT.